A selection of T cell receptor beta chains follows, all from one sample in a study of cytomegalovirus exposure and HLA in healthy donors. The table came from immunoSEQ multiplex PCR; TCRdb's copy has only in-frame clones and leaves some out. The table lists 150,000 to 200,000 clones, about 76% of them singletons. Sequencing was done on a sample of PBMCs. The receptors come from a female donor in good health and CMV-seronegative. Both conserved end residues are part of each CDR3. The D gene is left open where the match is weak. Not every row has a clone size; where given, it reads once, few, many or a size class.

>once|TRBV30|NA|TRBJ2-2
CAWQEGLRTGELFF
TGTGCCTGGCAGGAGGGCCTTCGGACCGGGGAGCTGTTTTTT
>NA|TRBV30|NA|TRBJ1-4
CAWSFGGREKLFF
TGTGCCTGGAGTTTCGGGGGGCGGGAAAAACTGTTTTTT
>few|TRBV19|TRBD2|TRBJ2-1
CASRHPGLAGGNEQFF
TGTGCCAGTAGGCACCCGGGACTAGCGGGAGGTAATGAGCAGTTCTTC
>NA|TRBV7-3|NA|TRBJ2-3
CASSTQGGYSTDTQYF
TGTGCCAGCAGTACCCAGGGGGGCTATAGCACAGATACGCAGTATTTT
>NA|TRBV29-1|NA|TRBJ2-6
CSVRFSGANVLTF
TGCAGCGTCCGGTTCTCTGGGGCCAACGTCCTGACTTTC
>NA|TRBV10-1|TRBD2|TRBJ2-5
CASSESVAGGPETQYF
TGCGCCAGCAGTGAGTCCGTAGCGGGGGGGCCGGAGACCCAGTACTTC
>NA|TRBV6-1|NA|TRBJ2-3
CASMRGRGWDTQYF
TGTGCCAGCATGAGGGGACGGGGGTGGGATACGCAGTATTTT
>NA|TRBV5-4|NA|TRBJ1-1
CASSPTANTEAFF
TGTGCCAGCAGCCCAACAGCGAACACTGAAGCTTTCTTT
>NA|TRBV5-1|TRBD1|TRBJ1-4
CASSEQGTNEKLFF
TGCGCCAGCAGCGAACAGGGGACTAATGAAAAACTGTTTTTT
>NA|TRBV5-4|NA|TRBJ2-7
CASSFAPGSYEQYF
TGTGCCAGCAGCTTTGCGCCAGGCTCCTACGAGCAGTACTTC
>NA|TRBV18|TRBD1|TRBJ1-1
CASSPFTGTGPNTEAFF
TGTGCCAGCTCACCCTTTACCGGGACAGGGCCAAACACTGAAGCTTTCTTT
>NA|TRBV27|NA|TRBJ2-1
CASSFAQDNEQFF
TGTGCCAGCAGTTTTGCGCAGGACAATGAGCAGTTCTTC
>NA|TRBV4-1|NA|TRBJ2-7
CASSPRTAYEQYF
TGCGCCAGCAGCCCCCGGACAGCCTACGAGCAGTACTTC
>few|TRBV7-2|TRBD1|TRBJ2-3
CASSPGGYSDTQYF
TGTGCCAGCAGCCCAGGGGGCTACTCAGATACGCAGTATTTT
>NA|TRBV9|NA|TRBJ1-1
CASSSQGPGTEAFF
TGTGCCAGCAGCTCACAGGGACCGGGAACTGAAGCTTTCTTT
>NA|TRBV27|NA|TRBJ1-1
CASSPRAGTEAFF
TGTGCCAGCAGTCCCCGAGCGGGGACTGAAGCTTTCTTT
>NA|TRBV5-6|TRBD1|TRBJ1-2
CASSPIGQANYGYTF
TGTGCCAGCAGCCCGATAGGACAGGCCAACTATGGCTACACCTTC
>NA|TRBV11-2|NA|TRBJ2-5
CASSRGLQETQYF
TGTGCCAGCAGCCGCGGACTGCAAGAGACCCAGTACTTC
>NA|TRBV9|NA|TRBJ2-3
CASSSQGTDTQYF
TGTGCCAGCAGCTCACAGGGCACAGATACGCAGTATTTT
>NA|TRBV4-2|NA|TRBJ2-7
CASSPGGDRDYEQYF
TGTGCCAGCAGCCCGGGGGGGGACAGGGACTACGAGCAGTACTTC
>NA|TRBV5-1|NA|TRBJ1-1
CASSASPRDTEAFF
TGCGCCAGCAGCGCCTCCCCCAGGGACACTGAAGCTTTCTTT
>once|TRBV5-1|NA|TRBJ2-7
CASSSLDSLNYEQYF
TGCGCCAGCAGCTCCTTAGACAGCCTCAACTACGAGCAGTACTTC
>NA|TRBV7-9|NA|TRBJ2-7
CASSSLETRSTNEQYF
TGTGCCAGCAGCTCCCTGGAGACTCGCAGTACCAACGAGCAGTACTTC
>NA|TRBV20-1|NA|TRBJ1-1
CSASPSVEAFF
TGCAGTGCTAGTCCCTCGGTTGAAGCTTTCTTT
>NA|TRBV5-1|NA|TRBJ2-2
CASSLRGLNTGELFF
TGCGCCAGCAGCTTGAGGGGCCTGAACACCGGGGAGCTGTTTTTT
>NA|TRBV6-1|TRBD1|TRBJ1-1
CASSEDRAVNTEAFF
TGTGCCAGCAGTGAGGACAGGGCGGTGAACACTGAAGCTTTCTTT
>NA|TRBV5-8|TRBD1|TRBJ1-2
CASSLGSTGGGYGYTF
TGTGCCAGCAGCTTGGGCAGTACAGGGGGCGGCTATGGCTACACCTTC
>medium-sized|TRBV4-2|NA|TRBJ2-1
CASSQEEAGAPYNEQFF
TGTGCCAGCAGCCAAGAAGAGGCGGGGGCACCGTACAATGAGCAGTTCTTC
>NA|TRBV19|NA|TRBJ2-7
CASSIVYNRNYEQYF
TGTGCCAGTAGTATAGTGTATAACAGGAACTACGAGCAGTACTTC
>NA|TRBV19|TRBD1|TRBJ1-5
CASSIAHRGNQPQHF
TGTGCCAGTAGTATAGCTCACAGGGGGAATCAGCCCCAGCATTTT
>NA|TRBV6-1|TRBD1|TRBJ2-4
CASSLNRDRANIQYF
TGTGCCAGCAGTTTAAACCGGGACAGGGCGAACATTCAGTACTTC
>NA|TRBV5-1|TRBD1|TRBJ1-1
CASSSETGNRATEAFF
TGCGCCAGCAGCTCAGAGACAGGGAATCGGGCAACTGAAGCTTTCTTT
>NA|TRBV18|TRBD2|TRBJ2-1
CASSPSRLVAGVDQFF
TGTGCCAGCTCACCATCCCGGTTGGTAGCGGGAGTGGACCAGTTCTTC
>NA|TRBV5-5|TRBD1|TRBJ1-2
CASSEGGSGGYTF
TGTGCCAGCAGCGAAGGGGGCTCGGGTGGCTACACCTTC
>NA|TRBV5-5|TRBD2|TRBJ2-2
CASGKGAGGDTGELFF
TGTGCCAGCGGGAAAGGGGCGGGAGGAGATACCGGGGAGCTGTTTTTT
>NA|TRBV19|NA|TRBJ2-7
CASTPGQGGYYEQYF
TGTGCCAGTACCCCCGGGCAGGGCGGATACTACGAGCAGTACTTC
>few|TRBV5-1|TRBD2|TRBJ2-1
CASSLDLADLSYNEQFF
TGCGCCAGCAGCTTGGATCTAGCGGACCTTTCCTACAATGAGCAGTTCTTC
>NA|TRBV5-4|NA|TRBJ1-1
CASSRDTNTEAFF
TGTGCCAGCAGCCGCGACACGAACACTGAAGCTTTCTTT
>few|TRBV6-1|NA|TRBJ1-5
CASSEIRGSNQPQHF
TGTGCCAGCAGTGAAATCAGGGGAAGCAATCAGCCCCAGCATTTT